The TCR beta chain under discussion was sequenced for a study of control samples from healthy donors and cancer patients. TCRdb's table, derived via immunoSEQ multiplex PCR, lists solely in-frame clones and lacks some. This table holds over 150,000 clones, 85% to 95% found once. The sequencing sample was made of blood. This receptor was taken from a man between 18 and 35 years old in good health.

CDR3 nucleotides: TGTGCCAGCAGTCATGGTGGCGAGGACACTGAAGCTTTCTTT. Translating gives CASSHGGEDTEAFF. The chain couples TRBV28 to TRBJ1-1, with no clear D. The V gene lost 5 bases and the J gene lost 3 bases, with 13 bases spanning the gap. This CDR3 has 14 residues. Germline CDR1 is MDHEN and CDR2 is SYDVKM.